This is a list of T cell receptor beta chains from one sample in a study of T cell responses to AZD1222 COVID-19 vaccine. Data came from immunoSEQ multiplex PCR; TCRdb stores just in-frame clones and leaves some out. The sample records 150,000 to 180,000 clones, about 85% being singletons. The material sequenced was peripheral blood, taken on day 0 of AZD1222 vaccination. These receptors came from an adult in good health. CDR3s include the opening cysteine and the closing phenylalanine or tryptophan. The D gene is left open where the match is weak. The listing skips clone size in some rows; elsewhere it reads once, few, many or a size class.

J gene | D gene | clone size | V gene | CDR3 protein | CDR3 DNA
TRBJ2-7 | - | - | TRBV2 | CASGKGLLSYEQYF | TGTGCCAGCGGCAAGGGGCTACTCTCCTACGAGCAGTACTTC
TRBJ2-3 | - | - | TRBV4-1 | CASSQDPGVGDTQYF | TGCGCCAGCAGCCAAGATCCGGGGGTCGGTGATACGCAGTATTTT
TRBJ2-1 | - | - | TRBV3-1/TRBV3-2 | CASSQVHEQFF | TGTGCCAGCAGCCAAGTTCATGAGCAGTTCTTC
TRBJ1-1 | TRBD1 | - | TRBV10-3 | CAISGTGRFSEAFF | TGTGCCATCAGTGGGACAGGGAGATTCTCTGAAGCTTTCTTT
TRBJ1-2 | - | once | TRBV28 | CASSPITATRNYGYTF | TGTGCCAGCAGTCCTATCACCGCCACTCGTAACTATGGCTACACCTTC
TRBJ1-1 | - | - | TRBV5-1 | CASSPRGTEAFF | TGCGCCAGCAGCCCCCGGGGGACTGAAGCTTTCTTT
TRBJ1-2 | TRBD1 | - | TRBV7-8 | CASSLVRTRDRGYTF | TGTGCCAGCAGCTTAGTCCGGACCAGGGACAGGGGCTACACCTTC
TRBJ1-3 | - | - | TRBV2 | CASSGATLISGNTIYF | TGTGCCAGCAGTGGGGCGACTCTCATCTCTGGAAACACCATATATTTT
TRBJ1-5 | - | - | TRBV2 | CASSEGWAQHF | TGTGCCAGCAGTGAGGGGTGGGCCCAGCATTTT
TRBJ2-3 | TRBD1 | - | TRBV28 | CASSLPGGTDTQYF | TGTGCCAGCAGCCTGCCAGGGGGTACAGATACGCAGTATTTT
TRBJ1-5 | - | - | TRBV19 | CASSGGKGSNQPQHF | TGTGCCAGTAGTGGCGGGAAAGGTAGCAATCAGCCCCAGCATTTT
TRBJ2-7 | - | few | TRBV25-1 | CASSDGPATYEQYF | TGTGCCAGCAGTGATGGGCCAGCCACCTACGAGCAGTACTTC
TRBJ2-7 | - | - | TRBV6-2/TRBV6-3 | CASSSPGYSYEQYF | TGTGCCAGCAGTTCTCCGGGGTATTCCTACGAGCAGTACTTC
TRBJ1-6 | - | - | TRBV25-1 | CASSVSGTSPLHF | TGTGCCAGCAGTGTCTCCGGGACGTCACCCCTCCACTTT
TRBJ1-1 | TRBD1 | - | TRBV6-8 | CASSYGQQGARTEAFF | TGTGCCAGCAGTTACGGACAACAGGGGGCTCGCACTGAAGCTTTCTTT
TRBJ1-4 | TRBD1 | - | TRBV4-2 | CASSPTGREKLFF | TGTGCCAGCAGCCCGACAGGGCGCGAAAAACTGTTTTTT
TRBJ2-5 | - | - | TRBV5-1 | CASSLGSAQETQYF | TGCGCCAGCAGCTTGGGGTCAGCACAAGAGACCCAGTACTTC
TRBJ1-2 | - | - | TRBV3-1/TRBV3-2 | CASSQDPPNYGYTF | TGTGCCAGCAGCCAAGATCCTCCTAACTATGGCTACACCTTC
TRBJ2-2 | - | - | TRBV9 | CASSVELHGELFF | TGTGCCAGCAGCGTAGAGTTACACGGGGAGCTGTTTTTT
TRBJ1-1 | - | few | TRBV29-1 | CSAVKITNTEAFF | TGCAGCGCAGTGAAGATCACGAACACTGAAGCTTTCTTT
TRBJ1-1 | TRBD1 | few | TRBV18 | CASSPSRGTGGEAFF | TGTGCCAGCTCACCCTCGAGGGGGACAGGGGGTGAAGCTTTCTTT
TRBJ1-2 | - | - | TRBV5-1 | CASSPGGLPNYGYTF | TGCGCCAGCAGCCCCGGAGGCCTACCTAACTATGGCTACACCTTC
TRBJ2-7 | - | - | TRBV28 | CASSTGPIPYEQYF | TGTGCCAGCAGCACTGGACCGATCCCCTACGAGCAGTACTTC
TRBJ2-7 | - | - | TRBV4-2 | CASSQWLETYEQYF | TGTGCCAGCAGCCAATGGCTGGAAACCTACGAGCAGTACTTC